The T cell receptor beta chain described here comes from a study of T cell clonality in common variable immunodeficiency. General study results and limits: Fewer TCRbeta clones were shared among CVID subjects than controls. T cell subpopulation sequencing would be needed to explain CVID clonality.

This clone was recorded a few times. Its specificity is unknown. Sequence at one end of the junction differs from germline and may be a read error. The read ends 3 residues shy of where the CDR3 ends; the end is completed using the germline J gene. Other nucleotide sequences in the sample specify the same CDR3. The CDR3 has 15 residues. CDR1 and CDR2 (germline): ENHRY, SYGVKD. Measured with immunoSEQ multiplex PCR; TCRdb has only the in-frame clones, and not every one. The sample yields some 60,000 clones, without any singletons. V is TRBV10-3 and J is TRBJ2-7, with TRBD1 matching over 7 bases. The clonotype was recovered from a person aged 18 to 75 in good health. Source material: peripheral blood mononuclear cells. The CDR3 sequence is CAISPSTGSSYEQYF. The DNA read from the CDR3 is TGTGCTATCAGTCCTTCGACAGGGAGCTCCTACGAG.